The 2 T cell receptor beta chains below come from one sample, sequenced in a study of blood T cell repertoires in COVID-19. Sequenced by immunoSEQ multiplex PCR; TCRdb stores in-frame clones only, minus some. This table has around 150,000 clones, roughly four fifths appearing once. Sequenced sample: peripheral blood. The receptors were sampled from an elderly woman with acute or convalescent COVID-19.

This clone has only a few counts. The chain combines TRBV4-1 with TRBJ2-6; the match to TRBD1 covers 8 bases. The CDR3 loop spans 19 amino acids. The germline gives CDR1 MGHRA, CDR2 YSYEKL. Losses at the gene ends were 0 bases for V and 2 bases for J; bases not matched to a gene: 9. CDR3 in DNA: TGCGCCAGCAGCCAAGAGAAGTTGACAGGGGATCCTGGGGCCAACGTCCTGACTTTC. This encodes CASSQEKLTGDPGANVLTF.

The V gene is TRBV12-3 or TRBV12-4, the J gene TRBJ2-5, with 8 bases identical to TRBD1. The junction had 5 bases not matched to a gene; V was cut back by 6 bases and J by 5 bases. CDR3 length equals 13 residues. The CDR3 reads CASSLTGVETQYF. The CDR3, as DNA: TGTGCCAGCAGCCTGACAGGGGTCGAGACCCAGTACTTC.